This TCR beta chain was profiled in a study of a mutant IDH1 vaccine in newly diagnosed glioma. TCRdb keeps only in-frame clones here, not all; method: immunoSEQ multiplex PCR. Of under 150,000 clones in the sample, around 80% were seen once. Details on this clone: Its specificity is unknown.

CDR3 length equals 14 residues. Germline values: CDR1 SQVTM, CDR2 ANQGSEA. V gave up 7 bases and J gave up 0 bases, with 16 bases separating them. The time point here: week 11, during vaccination. A single vaccine dose contained 300 ug of mutant IDH1 20-mer peptide, and topical imiquimod was used with it. The sequence was collected from a middle-aged man with glioma. V is TRBV29-1 and J is TRBJ2-7, with D possibly TRBD1 on 6 matching bases. Sequencing used PBMCs, obtained from a glioma patient whose treatment included an IDH1 peptide vaccine. CDR3 DNA: TGCAGCGCCCGAACCGGGACAAACTCCTACGAGCAGTACTTC. Protein: CSARTGTNSYEQYF.